This TCR beta chain was recorded in a study of cytomegalovirus exposure and HLA in healthy donors. Overall study context: In a later analysis, the roughly 120 validation repertoires were reported to have used the same platform as the roughly 670 first-cohort repertoires.

Assay: immunoSEQ multiplex PCR; the TCRdb copy retains only in-frame clones and omits some. Among 250,000 or so clones listed, 90% were seen once. From germline, CDR1 is SGHDT and CDR2 YYEEEE. Deletions cut 1 base from V and 7 bases from J, with 11 bases between. This CDR3 is 13 amino acids long. To note about this clone: The antigen remains unidentified.

General study results and limits: Confirmation was obtained in vitro that a few CMV-associated chains are specific for CMV antigens. One later analysis, an examination of the 120 validation repertoires, found that first-cohort TCR clusters tended to co-occur in them.

The sample comprised PBMCs. This sequence was found in a woman aged 18-29 years in good health and CMV-seronegative. The J gene is TRBJ1-1, the V gene TRBV5-6; perhaps TRBD1 as D (6 bases). CDR3 protein: CASSLTGSGEAFF. Written as DNA, the CDR3 is TGTGCCAGCAGCTTGACAGGGTCAGGTGAAGCTTTCTTT. Full variable domain (missing parts from reference TRBV5-6 and TRBJ1-1): DAGVTQSPTHLIKTRGQQVTLRCSPKSGHDTVSWYQQALGQGPQFIFQYYEEEERQRGNFPDRFSGHQFPNYSSELNVNALLLGDSALYLCASSLTGSGEAFFGQGTRLTVV.